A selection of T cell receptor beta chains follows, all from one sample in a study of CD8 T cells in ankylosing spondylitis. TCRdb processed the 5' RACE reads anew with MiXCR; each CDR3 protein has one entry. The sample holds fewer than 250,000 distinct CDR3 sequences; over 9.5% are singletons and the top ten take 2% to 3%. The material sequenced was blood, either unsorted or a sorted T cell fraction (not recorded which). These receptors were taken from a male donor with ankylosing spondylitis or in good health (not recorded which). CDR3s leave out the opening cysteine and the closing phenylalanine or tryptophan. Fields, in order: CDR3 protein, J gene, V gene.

cdr3_aa: ASSKYGTGELDTQY
j_call: TRBJ2-3
v_call: TRBV6-1

cdr3_aa: ASSLEDLWQF
j_call: TRBJ2-1
v_call: TRBV7-9

cdr3_aa: SARDPSGHTYEQY
j_call: TRBJ2-7
v_call: TRBV20-1

cdr3_aa: ASSLEFGGKKY
j_call: TRBJ2-7
v_call: TRBV7-9

cdr3_aa: ASSPGTRNRNEQF
j_call: TRBJ2-1
v_call: TRBV18

cdr3_aa: ASSLDSGGNQPQH
j_call: TRBJ1-5
v_call: TRBV5-1

cdr3_aa: ASRPGTPYEQY
j_call: TRBJ2-7
v_call: TRBV6-1

cdr3_aa: ASSQEAGGGDTQY
j_call: TRBJ2-3
v_call: TRBV4-1

cdr3_aa: ASSQRGTASGRRGETQY
j_call: TRBJ2-5
v_call: TRBV3-1

cdr3_aa: SARGQGTGELF
j_call: TRBJ2-2
v_call: TRBV20-1

cdr3_aa: ASSIETGITEAF
j_call: TRBJ1-1
v_call: TRBV7-2

cdr3_aa: ASSLPGLNSPLH
j_call: TRBJ1-6
v_call: TRBV5-1

cdr3_aa: ASSQSLAGVYEQF
j_call: TRBJ2-1
v_call: TRBV3-1

cdr3_aa: ASSQAFGLAGGSSYEQY
j_call: TRBJ2-7
v_call: TRBV4-2